These 28 T cell receptor beta chains originate from one sample sequenced in a study of cytomegalovirus exposure and HLA in healthy donors. Primers: 60 Vbeta forward and 13 Jbeta reverse. TCRdb's copy holds only in-frame clones and misses some; the assay was immunoSEQ multiplex PCR. The listing contains 200,000 to 250,000 clones. Material for sequencing was PBMCs. These TCRs come from a girl aged 2 to 10 in good health and CMV-seropositive.

V and J are TRBV4-2 and TRBJ1-1; 8 positions agree with TRBD1. V lost 1 base to trimming and J lost 5 bases; unmatched junction nucleotides: 6. The CDR3 is 15 residues long. Looked up from germline, CDR1 is LGHNA and CDR2 is YNFKEQ. CDR3 nucleotide sequence: TGTGCCAGCAGCCAAGGGGACAGGTTGGGGACTGAAGCTTTCTTT. It specifies CASSQGDRLGTEAFF.

This chain uses TRBV21-1 with TRBJ2-3; TRBD1 reflects the table's D call only, with no check against the DNA. TRBV21-1 is deemed a pseudogene. The CDR3 extends over 13 amino acids. The CDR3 loop reads CASRTGGTDTQYF. In DNA form, the CDR3 reads TGTGCCAGCAGGACAGGGGGCACAGATACGCAGTATTTT.

The chain carries TRBV15 and TRBJ2-5; D not resolved. V was cut by 2 bases and J by 1 base, with 11 bases left in between. CDR1 and CDR2 from the germline V gene are LNHNV and YYDKDF (reference sequence). The CDR3 consists of 15 residues. The CDR3 sequence is CATSRRRQTQETQYF. CDR3 bases: TGTGCCACCAGCAGACGCAGACAAACCCAAGAGACCCAGTACTTC.

CDR3 in amino acids: CASSGTVNYEQYF. The CDR3 DNA sequence: TGCGCCAGCAGTGGGACAGTTAATTACGAGCAGTACTTC. The chain links TRBV10-2 to TRBJ2-7; the D gene is possibly TRBD1 (6 bases). Per germline, CDR1 WSHSY and CDR2 SAAADI. The CDR3 length is 13 residues. V was cut by 4 bases and J by 4 bases, with 11 bases left in between.

This sequence joins TRBV27 and TRBJ1-5; D may be TRBD1 (5 bases). The length of the CDR3 is 14 residues. Trimming cost V 8 bases and J 4 bases, with 15 bases left between them. Germline CDR1 reads MNHEY; CDR2 reads SMNVEV (reference sequence). CDR3 coding DNA: TGTGCCAGCCGGAGACAGACTCGTAATCAGCCCCAGCATTTT. This translates into CASRRQTRNQPQHF.

The chain has TRBV6-4 and TRBJ2-6; D possibly corresponds to TRBD1 (5 bases). Trimming shortened V by 2 bases and J by 0 bases, and 17 bases separated the two germline ends. The length of the CDR3 is 19 residues. Germline CDR1 is MRHNA and CDR2 is SNTAGT. Written as DNA, the CDR3 is TGTGCCAGCAGTGACGTCATGGGGCTCTCCAACTCTGGGGCCAACGTCCTGACTTTC. As protein: CASSDVMGLSNSGANVLTF.

This rearrangement joins TRBV19 to TRBJ1-3; 7 bases are shared with TRBD1. The CDR3 is 16 amino acids. V shed 5 bases, J shed 0 bases, and the junction held 7 bases outside the gene matches. Per germline, CDR1 LNHDA and CDR2 SQIVND (reference sequence). The CDR3 bases are TGTGCCAGTAGTGACCCGGGACAGAGCTCTGGAAACACCATATATTTT. Its translation is CASSDPGQSSGNTIYF.

The genes are TRBV6-5 and TRBJ2-7, with 7 bases matching TRBD2. CDR3 size: 14 residues. The V segment lost 3 bases and the J segment 4 bases; nucleotides outside the gene matches: 6. Per germline, CDR1 MNHEY and CDR2 SVGAGI. Here the CDR3 DNA reads TGTGCCAGCAGTTATGGGGGGGGAGGTTACGAGCAGTACTTC. It specifies CASSYGGGGYEQYF.

The CDR3, as DNA: TGTGCCAGCAGCCAGGTCCAGGGGGCATCATACACCGGGGAGCTGTTTTTT. It yields the protein CASSQVQGASYTGELFF. This chain uses TRBV7-9 with TRBJ2-2; 8 nucleotides match TRBD1. Germline V gene data show CDR1 as SEHNR and CDR2 as FQNEAQ (reference sequence). Unmatched junction bases numbered 11, after V lost 5 bases and J lost 3 bases. This CDR3 comprises 17 residues.

The gene calls are TRBV6-7 and TRBJ2-1; 9 bases are shared with TRBD2. TRBV6-7 is filed as an ORF, its function uncertain. The V segment lost 10 bases and the J segment 3 bases; nucleotides outside the gene matches: 19. CDR3 length: 18 amino acids. The chain's CDR3 is CATSGLAGFSGDYNEQFF. CDR3 nucleotides: TGTGCCACCTCCGGTCTAGCGGGATTCTCCGGCGACTACAATGAGCAGTTCTTC.

The rearrangement uses TRBV5-1 and TRBJ1-1; D not resolved. This CDR3 has 15 amino acids. V gave up 4 bases and J gave up 0 bases, with 13 bases separating them. CDR1 and CDR2 from the germline V gene are SGHRS and YFSETQ. The CDR3 loop is CASSSPGAMNTEAFF. The DNA of the CDR3 is TGCGCCAGCAGCAGTCCCGGAGCAATGAACACTGAAGCTTTCTTT. Full variable domain (remainder filled in from reference TRBV5-1 and TRBJ1-1): KAGVTQTPRYLIKTRGQQVTLSCSPISGHRSVSWYQQTPGQGLQFLFEYFSETQRNKGNFPGRFSGRQFSNSRSEMNVSTLELGDSALYLCASSSPGAMNTEAFFGQGTRLTVV.

The chain joins TRBV15 to TRBJ2-5; a possible D gene is TRBD1 (6 bases). The CDR3 consists of 14 residues. V was clipped by 1 base and J by 0 bases, with 6 bases between them. Germline V gene sequence: CDR1 LNHNV, CDR2 YYDKDF (reference sequence). The CDR3 region is CATSRGQDQETQYF. CDR3 DNA sequence: TGTGCCACCAGCAGAGGACAGGACCAAGAGACCCAGTACTTC.

The J gene is TRBJ1-3, the V gene TRBV7-2, with D unclear. The germline gives CDR1 SGHTA, CDR2 FQGNSA. The CDR3 length is 15 residues. Trimming cost V 1 base and J 4 bases, with 11 bases left between them. In nucleotides, the CDR3 is TGTGCCAGCAGCTTAGTCCAGCGGTCGGGAAACACCATATATTTT. This encodes CASSLVQRSGNTIYF.

The J gene is TRBJ1-5, the V gene TRBV28, with TRBD1 identical over 8 bases. Germline V gene sequence: CDR1 MDHEN, CDR2 SYDVKM. This CDR3 region has 14 residues. J gave up 2 bases and V 5 bases, and 2 bases lay outside the gene matches. The CDR3 bases are TGTGCCAGCAGTCGGACAGGGCGCAATCAGCCCCAGCATTTT. This sequence encodes CASSRTGRNQPQHF.

This rearrangement joins TRBV10-3 to TRBJ1-2, with D uncertain. V was cut by 2 bases and J by 8 bases, with 15 bases left in between. Germline CDR1 is ENHRY and CDR2 is SYGVKD. This CDR3 comprises 14 residues. The CDR3 DNA sequence: TGTGCCATCAGTGAGCCGGAGGGTGGCGGGGGCTACACCTTC. Translation gives CAISEPEGGGGYTF.

The chain links TRBV5-4 to TRBJ2-1; 10 bases fit TRBD2. CDR3 size: 17 residues. The germline gives CDR1 SGHNT, CDR2 YYREEE (reference sequence). Unmatched junction bases numbered 14, after V lost 4 bases and J lost 7 bases. The CDR3 DNA is TGTGCCAGCAGCGCCTGGACTAGCGGACTCAGAGGTAATGAGCAGTTCTTC. The encoded protein is CASSAWTSGLRGNEQFF. The variable domain in full, completed from reference TRBV5-4 and TRBJ2-1, reads ETGVTQSPTHLIKTRGQQVTLRCSSQSGHNTVSWYQQALGQGPQFIFQYYREEENGRGNFPPRFSGLQFPNYSSELNVNALELDDSALYLCASSAWTSGLRGNEQFFGPGTRLTVL.

The CDR3 DNA reads as TGTGCCAGCAGCTTTGGAGCCGAGCAGTACTTC. Residues: CASSFGAEQYF. The genes are TRBV7-9 and TRBJ2-5, with D unclear. TRBJ2-7 explains the end of the DNA better; the J call may be wrong. The CDR3 has 11 residues. The germline V gene has CDR1 SEHNR and CDR2 FQNEAQ (reference sequence).

This chain uses TRBV29-1 with TRBJ2-5, with 7 positions matching TRBD1. The J call may be incorrect, as the DNA end agrees better with TRBJ2-7. CDR1 is SQVTM, CDR2 ANQGSEA, per germline. The CDR3 is made up of 15 amino acids. In DNA, the CDR3 is TGCAGCGTTGAAGTCATGACAGGGACCTCCTACGAGCAGTACTTC. The encoded protein is CSVEVMTGTSYEQYF.

The rearrangement joins TRBV21-1 to TRBJ2-1; TRBD2, the table's D call, lacks a check against the DNA. TRBV21-1 is shown as a pseudogene. CDR3 length: 11 amino acids. DNA for the CDR3: TGTGCCAGACTGCTTTGCTATGAGCAGTTCTTC. It encodes CARLLCYEQFF.

The CDR3 is CASNRGGATNEKLFF. The CDR3 DNA is TGCGCCAGCAACAGGGGGGGGGCAACTAATGAAAAACTGTTTTTT. The chain joins TRBV5-1 to TRBJ1-4, with TRBD1 identical over 8 bases. CDR3 length equals 15 residues. Germline V gives CDR1 SGHRS, CDR2 YFSETQ. V lost 6 bases to trimming and J lost 0 bases; unmatched junction nucleotides: 4. Full variable domain (outside the CDR3, taken from reference TRBV5-1 and TRBJ1-4): KAGVTQTPRYLIKTRGQQVTLSCSPISGHRSVSWYQQTPGQGLQFLFEYFSETQRNKGNFPGRFSGRQFSNSRSEMNVSTLELGDSALYLCASNRGGATNEKLFFGSGTQLSVL.

To note about this clone: Other DNA sequences in this specimen translate into the identical CDR3. The chain recombines TRBV29-1 with TRBJ1-5, with 7 bases lining up with TRBD1. The CDR3 covers 13 residues. V lost 6 bases, J lost 2 bases, and 4 bases stayed unmatched. Germline CDR1 and CDR2: SQVTM and ANQGSEA. Here the CDR3 reads CSVADRGNQPQHF. The CDR3 DNA is TGCAGCGTCGCAGACAGGGGCAATCAGCCCCAGCATTTT.

This chain joins TRBV15 and TRBJ1-3; 7 bases are shared with TRBD1. Germline V gene lookup returns CDR1 LNHNV and CDR2 YYDKDF (reference sequence). J lost 2 bases, V lost 3 bases, and 16 bases had no gene match. This CDR3 is built from 19 residues. The CDR3 protein is CATSSPIWANDRAGNTIYF. The CDR3 DNA follows: TGTGCCACCAGCAGCCCCATTTGGGCCAATGACAGGGCTGGAAACACCATATATTTT.

This chain uses TRBV19 with TRBJ2-7; TRBD2 agrees at 7 bases. The CDR3 extends over 16 amino acids. Germline V gene sequence: CDR1 LNHDA, CDR2 SQIVND (reference sequence). V was pared by 1 base and J by 5 bases, with 11 bases of the junction left unmatched. The DNA for the CDR3 is TGTGCCAGTAGTATAGTCGGGGGAGGGCCGAGTGACGAGCAGTACTTC. Its protein is CASSIVGGGPSDEQYF.

This chain connects TRBV5-1 to TRBJ2-1; D is undetermined. This CDR3 is built from 15 residues. Trimming shortened V by 0 bases and J by 3 bases, and 10 bases separated the two germline ends. CDR1 and CDR2 from the germline V gene are SGHRS and YFSETQ. The CDR3 DNA reads as TGCGCCAGCAGCTTGGACAGAACATTCTACAATGAGCAGTTCTTC. This gives the protein CASSLDRTFYNEQFF.

This chain links TRBV28 with TRBJ1-3; the D is unclear. The CDR3 runs to 15 residues. The V and J ends lost 3 bases and 0 bases respectively, with 9 bases between them. Per germline, CDR1 MDHEN and CDR2 SYDVKM. The CDR3 DNA follows: TGTGCCAGCAGTTTGGGAGAGTACTCTGGAAACACCATATATTTT. It encodes CASSLGEYSGNTIYF.

The V call is TRBV27, the J call TRBJ2-7; 7 bases agree with TRBD2. Germline V CDR1 and CDR2: MNHEY, SMNVEV (reference sequence). Trimming at V came to 4 bases and at J to 2 bases, leaving 11 bases not matched to a gene. This CDR3 contains 16 residues. CDR3 sequence (DNA): TGTGCCAGCAGTTCAACAATAACTAGCGTTACCTACGAGCAGTACTTC. Its protein product is CASSSTITSVTYEQYF.

The V and J genes are TRBV5-1 and TRBJ2-1; maybe TRBD2 (6 bases). The CDR3 runs to 12 residues. Germline CDR1 reads SGHRS; CDR2 reads YFSETQ. V dropped 0 bases and J dropped 9 bases, with 7 bases sitting between them. CDR3 DNA: TGCGCCAGCAGCTTGGCGGGACTTGAGCAGTTCTTC. Its protein is CASSLAGLEQFF.

The V and J genes are TRBV7-9 and TRBJ2-3; possible D gene TRBD2, 7 bases. Per the germline V gene, CDR1 is SEHNR and CDR2 is FQNEAQ (reference sequence). The CDR3 sequence is 16 residues long. V was cut by 4 bases and J by 0 bases, with 14 bases left in between. The CDR3 bases are TGTGCCAGCAGCTCCGGGGGCGGGAGTAGCACAGATACGCAGTATTTT. This gives the protein CASSSGGGSSTDTQYF.